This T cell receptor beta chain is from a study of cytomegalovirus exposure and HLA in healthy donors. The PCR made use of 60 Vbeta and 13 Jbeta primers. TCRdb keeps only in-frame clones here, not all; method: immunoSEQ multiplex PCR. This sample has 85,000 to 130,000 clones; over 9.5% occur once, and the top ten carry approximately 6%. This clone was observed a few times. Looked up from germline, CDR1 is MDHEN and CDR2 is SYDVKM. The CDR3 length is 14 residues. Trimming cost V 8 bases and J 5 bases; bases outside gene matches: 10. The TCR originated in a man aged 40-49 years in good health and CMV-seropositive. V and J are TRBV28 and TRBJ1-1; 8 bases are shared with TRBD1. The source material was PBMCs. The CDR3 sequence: CASSATGGSTEAFF. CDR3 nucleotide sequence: TGTGCCAGCTCGGCAACAGGGGGAAGTACTGAAGCTTTCTTT.